The 22 T cell receptor beta chains reported below all come from one sample, sequenced in a study of CD8 T cells in ankylosing spondylitis. Study-level results: Made up of about eight highly homologous variants, a TCR beta motif appeared characteristic of ankylosing spondylitis blood.

For these receptors, no antigen is known. One entry per CDR3 protein, called by TCRdb with MiXCR from the 5' RACE reads. Altogether about 210,000 distinct CDR3 sequences are present, just under 7.5% being singletons, with the ten largest covering 12% to 15%. The specimen was blood, either unsorted or a sorted T cell fraction (not recorded which). These receptors were taken from a male donor with ankylosing spondylitis.

In its sample, this clonotype was seen many times. This chain uses TRBV2 with TRBJ2-1; 7 bases map to TRBD2. Germline V gene lookup returns CDR1 SNHLY and CDR2 FYNNEI. This CDR3 has 17 amino acids. The ends lost 6 bases at V and 1 base at J; junction bases unmatched: 12. The CDR3 DNA sequence: TGTGCCAGCAGGTGGAGAACTAGCGCAAAGTCCTACAATGAGCAGTTCTTC. The encoded protein is CASRWRTSAKSYNEQFF.

This clonotype showed up many times. The chain recombines TRBV12-3 or TRBV12-4 with TRBJ2-1; D remains ambiguous. The CDR3 runs to 13 residues. Trimming left V 7 bases short and J 8 bases short, with 15 bases between. This CDR3 is CASTPSVRDEQFF. In nucleotides, the CDR3 is TGTGCCAGCACCCCTTCGGTACGGGATGAGCAGTTCTTC.

This clonotype was counted many times. This chain uses TRBV27 with TRBJ1-1; maybe TRBD1 (5 bases). The V end was cut by 5 bases, the J end by 0 bases, with 7 bases between. This CDR3 has 13 residues. CDR1 is MNHEY, CDR2 SMNVEV, per germline (reference sequence). The CDR3 region is CASSKGLNTEAFF. DNA of the CDR3: TGTGCCAGCAGTAAGGGACTGAACACTGAAGCTTTCTTT.

The chain uses TRBV5-4 and TRBJ2-7; TRBD2 matches at 9 bases. The germline gives CDR1 SGHNT, CDR2 YYREEE (reference sequence). The CDR3 covers 18 residues. V dropped 0 bases and J dropped 5; count of bases not matched to a gene: 15. Written as DNA, the CDR3 is TGTGCCAGCAGCTTGGTCCAGGCGTTTGCGGGAGGGCCTGACGAGCAGTACTTC. Its translation is CASSLVQAFAGGPDEQYF.

This clonotype occurred many times. The rearrangement uses TRBV7-9 and TRBJ2-7, with D possibly TRBD2 on 5 matching bases. The germline gives CDR1 SEHNR, CDR2 FQNEAQ (reference sequence). The CDR3 length is 16 residues. V was clipped by 2 bases and J by 7 bases, with 21 bases between them. The CDR3 here is CASSLSRGSGIGEQYF. CDR3 in DNA: TGTGCCAGCAGCTTAAGCCGGGGTTCGGGGATCGGGGAGCAGTACTTC.

This clonotype has ten or more counts. J is TRBJ1-2 and V is TRBV4-2; possible D gene TRBD1, 6 bases. Looked up from germline, CDR1 is LGHNA and CDR2 is YNFKEQ. V shed 3 bases and J shed 2 bases, with 13 bases lying between them. The CDR3 sequence is 15 residues long. The CDR3 sequence: CASSHPGQTNYGYTF. The CDR3 nucleotides read TGTGCCAGCAGCCACCCGGGACAAACGAACTATGGCTACACCTTC.

The chain combines TRBV7-8 with TRBJ2-7; D is perhaps TRBD1 or TRBD2 (5 bases each). The CDR3 is 15 amino acids. Looked up from germline, CDR1 is SGHVS and CDR2 is FQNEAQ. Trimming took 4 bases from V and 0 from J, leaving 13 bases between them. This chain's CDR3 is CASSSGTESSYEQYF. DNA for the CDR3: TGTGCCAGCAGCTCAGGGACGGAGAGCTCCTACGAGCAGTACTTC.

This clonotype was observed at least ten times. The chain carries TRBV7-9 and TRBJ2-7, with 7 positions matching TRBD2. After removal of 3 bases from V and 0 bases from J, the junction contained 2 bases not matched to a gene. Germline V lookup: CDR1 SEHNR, CDR2 FQNEAQ (reference sequence). This CDR3 has 14 amino acids. The CDR3 nucleotides are TGTGCCAGCAGCTTTGGGAGGGACTCCTACGAGCAGTACTTC. It translates to CASSFGRDSYEQYF. Using reference TRBV7-9 and TRBJ2-7 for the parts outside the CDR3, the full variable domain is DTGVSQNPRHKITKRGQNVTFRCDPISEHNRLYWYRQTLGQGPEFLTYFQNEAQLEKSRLLSDRFSAERPKGSFSTLEIQRTEQGDSAMYLCASSFGRDSYEQYFGPGTRLTVT.

This clonotype showed up many times. The V call is TRBV4-3, the J call TRBJ2-1, with 13 bases identical to TRBD2. With 9 bases clipped from V and 6 bases from J, the junction kept 5 bases outside the gene matches. Per the germline V gene, CDR1 is LGHNA and CDR2 is YSLEER. The CDR3 length is 14 residues. CDR3 in amino acids: CASQWTSGSNEQFF. As DNA, the CDR3 is TGCGCCAGTCAATGGACTAGCGGGAGCAATGAGCAGTTCTTC.

In its sample, this clonotype was seen many times. The gene calls are TRBV27 and TRBJ2-7, with a tentative D call TRBD2 (6 bases). V was shortened by 6 bases and J by 0 bases, with 9 bases between the two germline ends. CDR3 length: 13 residues. Germline-derived CDR1 and CDR2 are MNHEY and SMNVEV (reference sequence). CDR3 loop: CASRRGLSYEQYF. The DNA for the CDR3 is TGTGCCAGCAGGCGGGGCCTCTCCTACGAGCAGTACTTC.

The table lists this clonotype with many counts. The rearrangement joins TRBV14 to TRBJ2-2; 7 positions match TRBD2. The CDR3 has 16 residues. After removal of 3 bases from V and 0 bases from J, the junction contained 4 bases not matched to a gene. CDR1 and CDR2 (germline): SGHDN, FVKESK. The CDR3 sequence is CASSQLAGANTGELFF. CDR3 in DNA: TGTGCCAGCAGCCAGTTAGCGGGCGCGAACACCGGGGAGCTGTTTTTT.

In this sample, this clonotype turned up many times. The J gene is TRBJ2-1, the V gene TRBV7-9, with D tentatively TRBD1 (5 bases). The CDR3 totals 14 residues. The V and J ends lost 0 bases and 12 bases respectively, with 15 bases between them. Germline loops: CDR1 SEHNR, CDR2 FQNEAQ (reference sequence). The CDR3 nucleotides are TGTGCCAGCAGCTTAGCAATTGGGCAGGGAATGCAGTTCTTC. It translates to CASSLAIGQGMQFF.

This clonotype was observed at least ten times. The chain is built from TRBV9 and TRBJ2-5, with no clear D. CDR1 and CDR2 (germline): SGDLS, YYNGEE. Trimming pared 0 bases from V and 1 base from J, leaving 13 bases between. The CDR3 consists of 16 residues. For the CDR3, the DNA is TGTGCCAGCAGCGTAGCCGCCATAGGATTCCAAGAGACCCAGTACTTC. This gives the protein CASSVAAIGFQETQYF.

This clonotype was seen repeatedly, ten times or more. This rearrangement joins TRBV5-1 to TRBJ1-2, with D maybe TRBD1 (6 bases). The CDR3 consists of 14 residues. Germline-derived CDR1 and CDR2 are SGHRS and YFSETQ. Between the trimmed V and J ends, which lost 6 bases and 4 bases, there was a span of 16 bases. CDR3 sequence: CASTKDSFLYGYTF. The CDR3 DNA is TGCGCCAGCACCAAGGACAGTTTTCTCTATGGCTACACCTTC. Supplemented by reference TRBV5-1 and TRBJ1-2, the full variable domain reads KAGVTQTPRYLIKTRGQQVTLSCSPISGHRSVSWYQQTPGQGLQFLFEYFSETQRNKGNFPGRFSGRQFSNSRSEMNVSTLELGDSALYLCASTKDSFLYGYTFGSGTRLTVV.

This chain joins TRBV27 and TRBJ1-5; 7 bases line up with TRBD1. Unmatched junction bases numbered 6, after V lost 7 bases and J lost 3 bases. Germline V gene lookup returns CDR1 MNHEY and CDR2 SMNVEV (reference sequence). The CDR3 is made up of 14 amino acids. This chain's CDR3 is CASNPTGSNQPQHF. CDR3 bases: TGTGCCAGCAACCCGACAGGGTCCAATCAGCCCCAGCATTTT.

This clonotype was detected many times. This rearrangement joins TRBV5-1 to TRBJ2-7; TRBD1 agrees at 8 bases. V lost 5 bases to trimming and J lost 6 bases; unmatched junction nucleotides: 16. The length of the CDR3 is 16 residues. Per the germline V gene, CDR1 is SGHRS and CDR2 is YFSETQ. The CDR3 loop is CASRLNDRGGPREQYF. The CDR3, as DNA: TGCGCCAGCAGACTAAATGACAGGGGCGGTCCCCGCGAGCAGTACTTC.

This clonotype was seen at least ten times. The CDR3 DNA follows: TGTGCCAGCAGCGTAAACTCCGGGGCACGACAAGAGACCCAGTACTTC. Translating it yields CASSVNSGARQETQYF. The rearrangement uses TRBV9 and TRBJ2-5; perhaps D is TRBD1 or TRBD2 (5 bases each). The germline V gene has CDR1 SGDLS and CDR2 YYNGEE. V shed 1 base and J shed 2 bases, with 15 bases lying between them. The CDR3 extends over 16 amino acids. Complete variable domain (other parts from reference TRBV9 and TRBJ2-5): DSGVTQTPKHLITATGQRVTLRCSPRSGDLSVYWYQQSLDQGLQFLIQYYNGEERAKGNILERFSAQQFPDLHSELNLSSLELGDSALYFCASSVNSGARQETQYFGPGTRLLVL.

Many counts were recorded for this clonotype. V gene TRBV20-1 combines with J gene TRBJ2-1; D uncertain. Trimming took 0 bases from V and 4 from J, leaving 10 bases between them. CDR3 length: 14 residues. Germline V gene lookup returns CDR1 DFQATT and CDR2 SNEGSKA (reference sequence). CDR3 nucleotides: TGCAGTGCTAGAGAGTCCCAGGAGTACAATGAGCAGTTCTTC. The encoded protein is CSARESQEYNEQFF.

In its sample, this clonotype was seen a few times. The chain joins TRBV19 to TRBJ1-1, with D perhaps matching TRBD1 (6 bases). The CDR3 covers 12 residues. The V and J ends lost 7 bases and 11 bases respectively, with 17 bases between them. The germline V gene encodes CDR1 LNHDA and CDR2 SQIVND (reference sequence). CDR3 loop: CASISGARGAFF. The CDR3 DNA reads TGTGCCAGTATATCGGGGGCGCGAGGGGCTTTCTTT.

This chain uses TRBV7-6 with TRBJ2-3; D gene uncertain. This CDR3 contains 14 residues. Germline V gives CDR1 SGHVS, CDR2 FNYEAQ. V was cut by 4 bases and J by 1 base, with 9 bases left in between. As DNA, the CDR3 is TGTGCCAGCAGCTGGGCCGGCGGCACAGATACGCAGTATTTT. It translates to CASSWAGGTDTQYF.

This clonotype was picked up many times. This chain links TRBV27 with TRBJ2-1, with D uncertain. The V end lost 5 bases, the J end lost 7 bases, and 12 bases lay between the germline ends. Per germline, CDR1 MNHEY and CDR2 SMNVEV (reference sequence). The CDR3 consists of 13 residues. The CDR3 DNA sequence: TGTGCCAGCAGTGAGAACCGTGGGAATGAGCAGTTCTTC. Translation gives CASSENRGNEQFF.

This clonotype was detected ten times or more. The chain employs TRBV20-1 and TRBJ1-1, with a possible D match to TRBD1 (6 bases). The germline V gene encodes CDR1 DFQATT and CDR2 SNEGSKA (reference sequence). The length of the CDR3 is 17 residues. Trimming took off 0 bases at V and 4 bases at J, with 21 bases between the two ends. The CDR3 is CSARDGPVSPRGTEAFF. The DNA of the CDR3 is TGCAGTGCTAGAGATGGTCCGGTCTCTCCCAGGGGCACTGAAGCTTTCTTT.